The 22 T cell receptor beta chains given below trace back to one sample, sequenced in a study of blood T cells in healthy people across ages. A second PCR, run for about 7 to 12 cycles, used a sample-barcoded 5' primer plus a J-beta primer mix. From the 5' RACE reads, TCRdb called clonotypes with MiXCR, one entry per CDR3 protein. Of approximately 1.5 million distinct CDR3 sequences listed, around 40% were seen once; the top ten hold about 4.1%. The sequencing input was blood. Receptors were obtained from a woman under 30 in good health.

This clonotype was found many times. The chain uses TRBV27 and TRBJ2-7, with 9 nucleotides matching TRBD1. The V gene's germline CDR1 is MNHEY and CDR2 SMNVEV (reference sequence). With 5 bases clipped from V and 2 bases from J, the junction kept 4 bases outside the gene matches. The CDR3 consists of 14 residues. CDR3 amino acids: CASSLTGGPYEQYF. CDR3 in DNA: TGTGCCAGCAGTCTCACAGGGGGCCCCTACGAGCAGTACTTC.

The CDR3 here is CASSYSRGGGGRQFF. CDR3 in DNA: TGTGCCAGCAGTTACTCTAGAGGGGGCGGTGGGCGGCAGTTCTTC. This chain connects TRBV6-5 to TRBJ2-1; 7 bases line up with TRBD1. Unmatched junction bases numbered 11, after V lost 0 bases and J lost 12 bases. The germline V gene encodes CDR1 MNHEY and CDR2 SVGAGI. The CDR3 is 15 residues long.

This clonotype was found a few times. In DNA form, the CDR3 reads TGCAGTGCTAGACCCTGGACAGGGGGCGGCAAGACCCAGTACTTC. Translation gives CSARPWTGGGKTQYF. This chain links TRBV20-1 with TRBJ2-5, with 11 bases lining up with TRBD1. CDR3 length equals 15 residues. Losses at the gene ends were 2 bases for V and 6 bases for J; bases not matched to a gene: 8. Germline CDR1 and CDR2: DFQATT and SNEGSKA (reference sequence).

The rearrangement uses TRBV18 and TRBJ1-1, with 12 bases that match TRBD1. Trimming took 6 bases from V and 5 from J; bases not matched to a gene: 10. There are 16 residues in the CDR3. The V gene's germline CDR1 is KGHSH and CDR2 LQKENI. The CDR3 DNA follows: TGTGCCAGCTCGCTGGGACAGGGGGCGCTTGAGACTGAAGCTTTCTTT. This gives the protein CASSLGQGALETEAFF. The full variable domain, in which reference TRBV18 and TRBJ1-1 provide the parts outside the CDR3, is NAGVMQNPRHLVRRRGQEARLRCSPMKGHSHVYWYRQLPEEGLKFMVYLQKENIIDESGMPKERFSAEFPKEGPSILRIQQVVRGDSAAYFCASSLGQGALETEAFFGQGTRLTVV.

The chain recombines TRBV4-3 with TRBJ2-7; TRBD2 aligns across 8 bases. The V and J ends lost 1 base and 6 bases, in that order; junction bases with no gene match: 5. Germline assignment: CDR1 LGHNA and CDR2 YSLEER. The CDR3 has 14 residues. CDR3 nucleotides: TGCGCCAGCAGCCAAGCCAGCGGGAGTCTCGAGCAGTACTTC. As protein: CASSQASGSLEQYF.

The chain has TRBV4-1 and TRBJ2-6; D is uncertain. Germline V gene lookup returns CDR1 MGHRA and CDR2 YSYEKL. V lost 3 bases, J lost 4 bases, and 7 bases lay in between. The CDR3 runs 14 residues. Here the CDR3 reads CASSQYKGANVLTF. DNA of the CDR3: TGCGCCAGCAGCCAGTATAAGGGGGCCAACGTCCTGACTTTC.

V gene TRBV4-3 combines with J gene TRBJ1-2, with a weak D call TRBD1 (5 bases). Trimming removed 0 bases from V and 2 bases from J, with 13 bases in between. Germline-derived CDR1 and CDR2 are LGHNA and YSLEER. The CDR3 spans 16 residues. CDR3 sequence reads: CASSQERGTTNYGYTF. The CDR3 bases are TGCGCCAGCAGCCAAGAAAGGGGCACTACAAACTATGGCTACACCTTC.

The chain is built from TRBV20-1 and TRBJ2-1; weak D call: TRBD2 (6 bases). Trimming took off 6 bases at V and 2 bases at J, with 14 bases between the two ends. This CDR3 comprises 14 residues. From germline, CDR1 is DFQATT and CDR2 SNEGSKA (reference sequence). The CDR3 nucleotides are TGCAGTGCCACGCTAGCGCCGGCCTACAATGAGCAGTTCTTC. It specifies CSATLAPAYNEQFF.

This clonotype came up a few times. DNA for the CDR3: TGTGCCAGCTCACAATCGGGACAAGAGACCCAGTACTTC. Protein: CASSQSGQETQYF. This rearrangement joins TRBV18 to TRBJ2-5, with D tentatively TRBD2 (5 bases). Trimming cost V 4 bases and J 2 bases, with 8 bases left between them. The V gene's germline CDR1 is KGHSH and CDR2 LQKENI. This CDR3 is 13 amino acids long.

In this sample, this clonotype turned up a few times. The chain carries TRBV20-1 and TRBJ2-7; 7 nucleotides line up with TRBD1. The length of the CDR3 is 12 residues. Germline CDR1 reads DFQATT; CDR2 reads SNEGSKA (reference sequence). Unmatched junction bases numbered 8, after V lost 6 bases and J lost 6 bases. The CDR3 is CSAPRQGFEQYF. The CDR3 DNA reads as TGCAGTGCCCCCCGACAGGGCTTCGAGCAGTACTTC.

This clonotype was counted between two and nine times. V is TRBV24-1 and J is TRBJ1-5, with TRBD1 matching 10 bases. V lost 4 bases to trimming and J lost 2 bases; unmatched junction nucleotides: 7. CDR1 and CDR2 (germline): KGHDR, SFDVKD. CDR3 size: 17 residues. CDR3 in amino acids: CATSERDRGRGNQPQHF. The CDR3, as DNA: TGTGCCACCAGTGAACGGGACAGGGGTCGGGGCAATCAGCCCCAGCATTTT.

DNA of the CDR3: TGTGCCAGCAGCCAGAGGGGGACTAGCGGGAGCATAGGTAACATTCAGTACTTC. Residues: CASSQRGTSGSIGNIQYF. The chain combines TRBV7-9 with TRBJ2-5; TRBD2 matches at 14 bases. The DNA matches TRBJ2-4 better at its end, which makes the J call doubtful. Per germline, CDR1 SEHNR and CDR2 FQNEAQ (reference sequence). The CDR3 consists of 18 residues.

This chain links TRBV12-3 or TRBV12-4 with TRBJ2-4; D uncertain. This CDR3 contains 13 residues. V was clipped by 9 bases and J by 6 bases, with 15 bases between them. The CDR3 region has the DNA TGTGCCAGTACCAATGAATGGGTAAACATTCAGTACTTC. Translating it yields CASTNEWVNIQYF.

The rearrangement joins TRBV5-1 to TRBJ1-1, with D possibly TRBD1 on 5 matching bases. Germline V gene sequence: CDR1 SGHRS, CDR2 YFSETQ. The CDR3 loop spans 14 amino acids. V was pared by 6 bases and J by 4 bases, with 16 bases between. The CDR3: CASNQGGWGTEAFF. The CDR3, as DNA: TGCGCCAGCAATCAGGGTGGGTGGGGCACTGAAGCTTTCTTT.

This clonotype was seen just once. The gene calls are TRBV7-9 and TRBJ1-3, with unresolved D. The CDR3 loop spans 13 amino acids. Looked up from germline, CDR1 is SEHNR and CDR2 is FQNEAQ (reference sequence). V was pared by 7 bases and J by 0 bases, with 7 bases between. The CDR3, as DNA: TGTGCCAGCACTCCCGGCTCTGGAAACACCATATATTTT. Translating gives CASTPGSGNTIYF.

The chain employs TRBV18 and TRBJ2-1; 7 nucleotides line up with TRBD1. V dropped 5 bases and J dropped 3; count of bases not matched to a gene: 7. This CDR3 is built from 15 residues. CDR1 KGHSH and CDR2 LQKENI come from the germline V gene. The CDR3 region is CASSLRQGIYNEQFF. CDR3 in DNA: TGTGCCAGCTCATTGCGACAGGGTATCTACAATGAGCAGTTCTTC.

The chain links TRBV20-1 to TRBJ2-5; 7 bases are a match to TRBD2. Per the germline V gene, CDR1 is DFQATT and CDR2 is SNEGSKA (reference sequence). V dropped 1 base and J dropped 4; count of bases not matched to a gene: 3. CDR3 size: 13 residues. CDR3 sequence reads: CSARAASGETQYF. The CDR3 DNA reads TGCAGTGCTAGAGCGGCTAGCGGAGAGACCCAGTACTTC.

The rearrangement links TRBV20-1 to TRBJ2-7; tentative D call: TRBD1 (5 bases). The germline V and J ends were trimmed by 2 bases and 7 bases, with 18 bases remaining between them. The CDR3 sequence is 14 residues long. Germline-derived CDR1 and CDR2 are DFQATT and SNEGSKA (reference sequence). DNA for the CDR3: TGCAGTGCTAGACCCATGAACTTGGACAATGAGCAGTACTTC. Protein product: CSARPMNLDNEQYF.

This clonotype was recorded a few times. The gene calls are TRBV28 and TRBJ2-1, with 13 bases identical to TRBD2. The CDR3 totals 19 residues. Germline V gene sequence: CDR1 MDHEN, CDR2 SYDVKM. Germline trimming cut 3 bases from V and 5 bases from J; bases unmatched to any gene: 13. The CDR3 DNA reads TGTGCCAGCAGTTTTCCGTTAGGGACTAGCGGGATTGTCGACAATGAGCAGTTCTTC. Amino acids: CASSFPLGTSGIVDNEQFF.

The CDR3 region is CASGTGANTEAFF. The DNA of the CDR3 is TGTGCCAGCGGTACAGGGGCCAACACTGAAGCTTTCTTT. The rearrangement joins TRBV2 to TRBJ1-1; 7 nucleotides agree with TRBD1. Trimming removed 8 bases from V and 2 bases from J; junction bases left unmatched: 5. The CDR3 has 13 amino acids. The germline CDR1 and CDR2 sequences are SNHLY and FYNNEI.

This clonotype was picked up a small number of times. CDR3 loop: CASSRQARGNEKLFF. The CDR3 nucleotides are TGTGCCAGCAGCCGACAGGCGAGAGGGAATGAAAAACTGTTTTTT. V usage is TRBV3-1 and J usage is TRBJ1-4, with a tentative D call TRBD1 (6 bases). The germline V gene encodes CDR1 LGHDT and CDR2 YNNKEL (reference sequence). V gave up 4 bases and J gave up 5 bases, with 14 bases separating them. The CDR3 spans 15 residues.

This chain joins TRBV7-2 and TRBJ2-7; TRBD1 matches at 7 bases. The CDR3 totals 16 residues. Germline V gene data show CDR1 as SGHTA and CDR2 as FQGNSA. The V and J ends lost 0 bases and 0 bases, in that order; junction bases with no gene match: 5. This CDR3 reads CASSLAGQESSYEQYF. Written as DNA, the CDR3 is TGTGCCAGCAGCTTAGCCGGACAGGAGAGCTCCTACGAGCAGTACTTC.